The clone carrying this T cell receptor (beta chain) was counted only a few times. The repertoire was sequenced with immunoSEQ multiplex PCR; TCRdb's copy has only in-frame clones and lacks some. Found here are about 140,000 clones, about three quarters of them singletons; the top ten hold roughly 2.9%. The data originate from a study of blood T cell repertoires in COVID-19. The receptor comes from a woman aged 45-65 years who had recovered from COVID-19. The sequenced sample consisted of PBMCs or T cells enriched from blood (not recorded which).

CDR3 coding DNA: TGTGCCAGCAGTGAAGATAGCTATGGCTACACCTTC. As protein: CASSEDSYGYTF. The V gene is TRBV2, the J gene TRBJ1-2; D unclear. V was pared by 1 base and J by 4 bases, with 4 bases between. CDR3 length equals 12 residues. Germline V lookup: CDR1 SNHLY, CDR2 FYNNEI.